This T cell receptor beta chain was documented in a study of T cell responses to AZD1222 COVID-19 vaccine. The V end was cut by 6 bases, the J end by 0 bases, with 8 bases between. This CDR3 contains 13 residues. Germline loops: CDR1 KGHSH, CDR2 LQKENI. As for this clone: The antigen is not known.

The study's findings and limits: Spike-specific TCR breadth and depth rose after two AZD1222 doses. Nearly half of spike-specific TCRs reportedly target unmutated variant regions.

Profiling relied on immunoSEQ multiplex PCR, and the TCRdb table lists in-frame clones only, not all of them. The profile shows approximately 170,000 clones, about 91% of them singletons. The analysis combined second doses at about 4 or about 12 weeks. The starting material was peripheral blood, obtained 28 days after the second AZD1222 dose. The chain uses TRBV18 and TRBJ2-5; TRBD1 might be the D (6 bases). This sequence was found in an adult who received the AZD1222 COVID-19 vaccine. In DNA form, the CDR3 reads TGTGCCAGCTCCACAGGGAACCAAGAGACCCAGTACTTC. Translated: CASSTGNQETQYF.